There are a few counts of the clone carrying this TCR beta chain. What it binds is unknown. TCRdb re-called the 5' RACE reads with MiXCR, one entry per CDR3 protein. The table records about 350,000 distinct CDR3 sequences, around an eighth of them present only once. Trimming cost V 3 bases and J 3 bases; bases outside gene matches: 9. Germline assignment: CDR1 KGHSH and CDR2 LQKENI. CDR3 size: 16 residues. These data belong to a study of T cells after yellow fever vaccination. Study information: The SMART-Seq v4 Ultra Low Input method served to prepare the low-cell-number fractions.

General study findings and limits: Clones that expanded after primary vaccination mostly reappeared after the booster (just over 95% CD4, 88% CD8).

The material was CD4+ T cells sorted from PBMCs, obtained 15 days after the yellow fever booster vaccination. This receptor was taken from a man between 18 and 35 years old who received the YFV17D yellow fever vaccine. The rearrangement links TRBV18 to TRBJ1-2, with TRBD1 matching over 8 bases. The CDR3 region has the DNA TGTGCCAGCTCACCGAGACAGGGGATTTCGGACTATGGCTACACCTTC. Its translation: CASSPRQGISDYGYTF.